Below, 8 T cell receptor beta chains from the same sample are listed, as sequenced in a study of control samples from healthy donors and cancer patients. Generated by immunoSEQ multiplex PCR, the TCRdb table keeps only in-frame clones and is missing some. This sample has about 98,000 clones, with around three quarters found just once. The specimen was blood. The source of these receptors is a woman in her 30s in good health.

This chain joins TRBV7-2 and TRBJ2-3, with D possibly TRBD2 on 6 matching bases. The CDR3 is made up of 17 amino acids. V lost 0 bases and J lost 0, with 13 bases in between. Germline-derived CDR1 and CDR2 are SGHTA and FQGNSA. CDR3 region: CASSLAEGLSSTDTQYF. The DNA for the CDR3 is TGTGCCAGCAGCTTAGCGGAGGGGCTCTCTAGCACAGATACGCAGTATTTT.

The chain uses TRBV4-3 and TRBJ2-2; 7 bases match TRBD1. Germline V gives CDR1 LGHNA, CDR2 YSLEER. The ends lost 2 bases at V and 4 bases at J; junction bases unmatched: 4. The CDR3 covers 15 residues. CDR3 in amino acids: CASSQYYRGTGELFF. In DNA, the CDR3 is TGCGCCAGCAGCCAATATTACAGGGGCACCGGGGAGCTGTTTTTT.

This clone was counted a few times. This chain uses TRBV11-2 with TRBJ1-1; maybe TRBD1 (5 bases). The V gene's germline CDR1 is SGHAT and CDR2 FQNNGV. V was clipped by 4 bases and J by 2 bases, with 11 bases between them. The CDR3 has 14 residues. The CDR3 reads CASSSPTDNTEAFF. The CDR3 DNA reads TGTGCCAGCAGCTCGCCGACAGACAACACTGAAGCTTTCTTT.

This chain joins TRBV30 and TRBJ2-7; 9 bases are shared with TRBD1. There are 16 residues in the CDR3. Germline CDR1 GTSNPN, CDR2 SVGIG (reference sequence). Trimming took 1 base from V and 1 from J; bases not matched to a gene: 8. The CDR3 is CAWSGVGDRVSYEQYF. Written as DNA, the CDR3 is TGTGCCTGGAGTGGCGTAGGGGACAGGGTATCCTACGAGCAGTACTTC.

This clone has ten or more counts. The CDR3 region has the DNA TGTGCCAGCAGCTCGACCTTAGCCCCTGAAGCTTTCTTT. The encoded protein is CASSSTLAPEAFF. The rearrangement links TRBV5-6 to TRBJ1-1; D not resolved. CDR3 length equals 13 residues. Germline CDR1 is SGHDT and CDR2 is YYEEEE. Trimming cost V 3 bases and J 6 bases, with 12 bases left between them.

This clone occurred once. The chain uses TRBV6-5 and TRBJ2-2; D possibly matches TRBD1 or TRBD2 (6 bases each). CDR3 size: 15 residues. Germline values: CDR1 MNHEY, CDR2 SVGAGI. Trimming left V 11 bases short and J 2 bases short, with 18 bases between. In DNA form, the CDR3 reads TGTGCCGTTAGAGGGGGGAGCCAAAACACCGGGGAGCTGTTTTTT. It codes for CAVRGGSQNTGELFF.

CDR3: CSVVTVGQFF. Here the CDR3 DNA reads TGCAGCGTGGTGACAGTGGGGCAGTTCTTC. The rearrangement uses TRBV29-1 and TRBJ2-1; weak D call: TRBD1 (5 bases). V was trimmed by 6 bases and J by 12 bases, leaving 12 bases between them. Per the germline V gene, CDR1 is SQVTM and CDR2 is ANQGSEA. The CDR3 is 10 residues long.

Only a few counts were recorded for this clone. This chain uses TRBV6-1 with TRBJ1-3; D is unclear. Germline-derived CDR1 and CDR2 are MNHNS and SASEGT. The CDR3 spans 15 residues. Trimming removed 1 base from V and 1 base from J, with 8 bases in between. DNA for the CDR3: TGTGCCAGCAGTGAAGAATATGGGTCTGGAAACACCATATATTTT. Protein sequence: CASSEEYGSGNTIYF.